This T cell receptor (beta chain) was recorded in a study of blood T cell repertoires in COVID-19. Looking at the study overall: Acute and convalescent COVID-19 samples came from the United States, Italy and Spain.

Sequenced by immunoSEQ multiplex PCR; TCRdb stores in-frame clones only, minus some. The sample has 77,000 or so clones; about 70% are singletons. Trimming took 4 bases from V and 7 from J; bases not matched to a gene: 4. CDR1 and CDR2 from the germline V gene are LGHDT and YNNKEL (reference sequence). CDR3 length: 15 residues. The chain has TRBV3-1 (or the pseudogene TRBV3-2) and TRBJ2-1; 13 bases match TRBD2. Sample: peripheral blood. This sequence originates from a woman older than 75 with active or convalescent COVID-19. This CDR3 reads CASSLGTSGENEQFF. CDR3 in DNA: TGTGCCAGCAGCCTCGGGACTAGCGGGGAGAATGAGCAGTTCTTC.